Each of the 10 T cell receptor beta chains below was sequenced from the same sample in a study of T cell responses to AZD1222 COVID-19 vaccine. Using immunoSEQ multiplex PCR, the repertoire was profiled, and TCRdb retains in-frame clones only, with some absent. The sample includes fewer than 200,000 clones, about 91% of them seen just once. This material consisted of peripheral blood, taken on day 0 of MenACWY control vaccination. The receptors stem from an adult in good health.

The chain couples TRBV6-2 or TRBV6-3 to TRBJ2-1, with D perhaps TRBD1 (6 bases). The germline CDR1 and CDR2 sequences are MNHEY and SVGEGT. V lost 5 bases and J lost 6, with 26 bases in between. The CDR3 runs 18 residues. CDR3 sequence (DNA): TGTGCCAGCAGTAGTGACCAGGGACACCAGTCCCCTAGCAATGAGCAGTTCTTC. Translating it yields CASSSDQGHQSPSNEQFF.

This rearrangement joins TRBV30 to TRBJ1-1, with TRBD1 identical over 7 bases. Trimming at V came to 3 bases and at J to 1 base, leaving 11 bases not matched to a gene. The CDR3 spans 16 residues. CDR1 is GTSNPN, CDR2 SVGIG, per germline (reference sequence). The CDR3 here is CAWSYPPDRSNTEAFF. Here the CDR3 DNA reads TGTGCCTGGAGCTACCCTCCGGACAGGTCGAACACTGAAGCTTTCTTT. Combining the CDR3 with reference TRBV30 and TRBJ1-1 gives the whole variable domain SQTIHQWPATLVQPVGSPLSLECTVEGTSNPNLYWYRQAAGRGLQLLFYSVGIGQISSEVPQNLSASRPQDRQFILSSKKLLLSDSGFYLCAWSYPPDRSNTEAFFGQGTRLTVV.

This chain uses TRBV5-1 with TRBJ2-2, with D perhaps matching TRBD1 or TRBD2 (5 bases each). There are 15 residues in the CDR3. CDR1 is SGHRS and CDR2 is YFSETQ in the germline V gene. With 5 bases removed from V and 0 bases from J, the gap between germline ends came to 11 bases. The CDR3 loop reads CASRPGTANTGELFF. CDR3 bases: TGCGCCAGCAGACCAGGGACGGCGAACACCGGGGAGCTGTTTTTT.

DNA of the CDR3: TGTGCCAGTAGTGCCCCGGGACACGCCAACACTGAAGCTTTCTTT. This sequence encodes CASSAPGHANTEAFF. The J gene is TRBJ1-1, the V gene TRBV19; D perhaps matches TRBD1 (6 bases). CDR3 size: 15 residues. V was clipped by 5 bases and J by 2 bases, with 15 bases between them. Germline V gene lookup returns CDR1 LNHDA and CDR2 SQIVND (reference sequence).

The gene calls are TRBV7-9 and TRBJ2-7; tentatively, D is TRBD2 (5 bases). Trimming shortened V by 5 bases and J by 1 base, and 9 bases separated the two germline ends. Germline lookup yields CDR1 SEHNR and CDR2 FQNEAQ (reference sequence). The CDR3 has 13 residues. CDR3 DNA: TGTGCCAGCAGCACCGGGATGTCCTACGAGCAGTACTTC. Its protein is CASSTGMSYEQYF.

The chain combines TRBV5-6 with TRBJ2-7; perhaps TRBD2 as D (7 bases). Germline assignment: CDR1 SGHDT and CDR2 YYEEEE. The CDR3 runs to 17 residues. The V gene lost 4 bases and the J gene lost 6 bases, with 26 bases spanning the gap. Written as DNA, the CDR3 is TGTGCCAGCAGCGGCCTCGGGGCGGGGGCGGGCCAGGGCGAGCAGTACTTC. Amino acids: CASSGLGAGAGQGEQYF.

The rearrangement uses TRBV12-3 or TRBV12-4 and TRBJ2-7, with D maybe TRBD1 (6 bases). V lost 7 bases and J 4 bases, leaving 14 bases between the germline ends. The CDR3 is 13 residues long. The CDR3 protein is CASTAPGDYEQYF. CDR3 DNA: TGTGCCAGCACTGCCCCAGGGGATTACGAGCAGTACTTC.

The chain carries TRBV21-1 and TRBJ1-4; the table's D gene call, TRBD1, was not cross checked with the DNA. TRBV21-1 is a recognized pseudogene. This CDR3 contains 20 residues. This CDR3 reads CASSSLAGTGAYAANEKLFF. The CDR3 DNA reads TGTGCCAGCAGCTCCCTGGCCGGGACAGGGGCTTATGCTGCTAATGAAAAACTGTTTTTT.

This chain links TRBV7-2 with TRBJ2-2; TRBD1 is a possible D gene (6 bases). Trimming cost V 3 bases and J 0 bases, with 8 bases left between them. Per germline, CDR1 SGHTA and CDR2 FQGNSA. This CDR3 is built from 15 residues. In DNA form, the CDR3 reads TGTGCCAGCAGCTTTGGGGGCCCGAACACCGGGGAGCTGTTTTTT. It translates to CASSFGGPNTGELFF.

The chain joins TRBV4-1 to TRBJ1-1; 11 bases agree with TRBD1. In germline, CDR1 is MGHRA, CDR2 YSYEKL. The CDR3 sequence is 18 residues long. V shed 2 bases and J 1 base; nucleotides not matched to a gene: 9. Written as DNA, the CDR3 is TGCGCCAGCAGCCAACCGGGACAGGGGGTGTGGAGGAACACTGAAGCTTTCTTT. Translated, it gives CASSQPGQGVWRNTEAFF.